Following are 12 T cell receptor beta chains from one sample sequenced in a study of blood T cell repertoires in COVID-19. Clones were read by immunoSEQ multiplex PCR, and TCRdb kept only the in-frame ones, dropping some. The table has around 100,000 clones, approximately 80% seen once. The sequencing input was peripheral blood. The receptors were gathered from a woman aged 65 to 85 with acute or convalescent COVID-19.

The rearrangement joins TRBV19 to TRBJ1-2; TRBD1 agrees at 9 bases. The V and J ends lost 7 bases and 4 bases, in that order; junction bases with no gene match: 13. Germline values: CDR1 LNHDA, CDR2 SQIVND (reference sequence). The CDR3 has 16 amino acids. The CDR3 bases are TGTGCCAGTACCCCGAGGGGGGACAGGGCCACCTATGGCTACACCTTC. Protein: CASTPRGDRATYGYTF.

The chain combines TRBV7-9 with TRBJ1-3; D is unclear. This CDR3 spans 17 amino acids. CDR1 is SEHNR and CDR2 is FQNEAQ in the germline V gene (reference sequence). V was shortened by 0 bases and J by 1 base, with 13 bases between the two germline ends. CDR3: CASSLASGYLSGNTIYF. CDR3 nucleotides: TGTGCCAGCAGCTTAGCTTCGGGGTACCTATCTGGAAACACCATATATTTT.

The chain carries TRBV28 and TRBJ2-1; 9 bases are shared with TRBD1. With 8 bases clipped from V and 7 bases from J, the junction kept 12 bases outside the gene matches. This CDR3 is 15 amino acids long. Germline CDR1 MDHEN, CDR2 SYDVKM. CDR3 amino acids: CASRPPGQGYNEQFF. The CDR3 DNA reads TGTGCCAGCCGCCCTCCGGGACAGGGATATAATGAGCAGTTCTTC.

This chain joins TRBV9 and TRBJ1-4; tentatively, D is TRBD1 (5 bases). Trimming left V 4 bases short and J 7 bases short, with 14 bases between. Germline CDR1 reads SGDLS; CDR2 reads YYNGEE. There are 14 residues in the CDR3. This CDR3 reads CASSPPGGGEKLFF. CDR3 DNA sequence: TGTGCCAGCAGCCCCCCGGGGGGTGGTGAAAAACTGTTTTTT.

J is TRBJ2-3 and V is TRBV18; D is possibly TRBD2 (6 bases). Germline-derived CDR1 and CDR2 are KGHSH and LQKENI. V was trimmed by 0 bases and J by 4 bases, leaving 14 bases between them. The length of the CDR3 is 16 residues. CDR3 region: CASSPPRGTGADTQYF. The CDR3 DNA sequence: TGTGCCAGCTCACCACCCCGCGGGACTGGGGCAGATACGCAGTATTTT.

This clone was seen a single time. The chain couples TRBV5-1 to TRBJ1-4; 9 nucleotides agree with TRBD1. Germline loops: CDR1 SGHRS, CDR2 YFSETQ. The CDR3 extends over 15 amino acids. V was pared by 4 bases and J by 4 bases, with 5 bases of the junction left unmatched. CDR3 in DNA: TGCGCCAGCAGCCTCTCGGGACAGGGTAATGAAAAACTGTTTTTT. This translates into CASSLSGQGNEKLFF. Variable domain in full (rest from reference TRBV5-1 and TRBJ1-4): KAGVTQTPRYLIKTRGQQVTLSCSPISGHRSVSWYQQTPGQGLQFLFEYFSETQRNKGNFPGRFSGRQFSNSRSEMNVSTLELGDSALYLCASSLSGQGNEKLFFGSGTQLSVL.

This sequence joins TRBV14 and TRBJ2-2; D remains unclear. CDR1 is SGHDN and CDR2 is FVKESK in the germline V gene. CDR3 length: 15 residues. Between the trimmed V and J ends, which lost 0 bases and 5 bases, there was a span of 10 bases. CDR3 protein: CASSQDLLPTGELFF. For the CDR3, the DNA is TGTGCCAGCAGCCAAGATCTATTGCCGACCGGGGAGCTGTTTTTT. The variable domain in full, with the rest retrieved from reference TRBV14 and TRBJ2-2, is EAGVTQFPSHSVIEKGQTVTLRCDPISGHDNLYWYRRVMGKEIKFLLHFVKESKQDESGMPNNRFLAERTGGTYSTLKVQPAELEDSGVYFCASSQDLLPTGELFFGEGSRLTVL.

V is TRBV7-9 and J is TRBJ1-2; D uncertain. Germline CDR1 reads SEHNR; CDR2 reads FQNEAQ (reference sequence). This CDR3 has 14 residues. V was pared by 1 base and J by 6 bases, with 12 bases between. The CDR3 DNA follows: TGTGCCAGCAGCTTAGTCGTGCCGGGAGATGGCTACACCTTC. The encoded protein is CASSLVVPGDGYTF. The complete variable domain, with remaining parts taken from reference TRBV7-9 and TRBJ1-2, reads DTGVSQNPRHKITKRGQNVTFRCDPISEHNRLYWYRQTLGQGPEFLTYFQNEAQLEKSRLLSDRFSAERPKGSFSTLEIQRTEQGDSAMYLCASSLVVPGDGYTFGSGTRLTVV.

This chain uses TRBV5-1 with TRBJ2-3, with 10 positions matching TRBD2. The CDR3 totals 16 residues. The germline CDR1 and CDR2 sequences are SGHRS and YFSETQ. The V and J ends lost 0 bases and 2 bases, in that order; junction bases with no gene match: 3. CDR3 nucleotide sequence: TGCGCCAGCAGCTTGGCACTAGCGGGGACCACAGATACGCAGTATTTT. Its protein is CASSLALAGTTDTQYF.

The chain combines TRBV5-8 with TRBJ1-5; 10 positions agree with TRBD1. Germline lookup yields CDR1 SGHTS and CDR2 YDEGEE. This CDR3 has 13 residues. Unmatched junction bases numbered 3, after V lost 5 bases and J lost 7 bases. The CDR3 nucleotides are TGTGCCAGCAGTCGGACAGGGGGACAGCCCCAGCATTTT. Its translation: CASSRTGGQPQHF.

The chain carries TRBV5-4 and TRBJ2-1, with 9 bases identical to TRBD2. Germline assignment: CDR1 SGHNT and CDR2 YYREEE (reference sequence). The CDR3 is 16 residues long. V dropped 3 bases and J dropped 5; count of bases not matched to a gene: 9. The CDR3 loop is CASSYGSGGPNNEQFF. In nucleotides, the CDR3 is TGTGCCAGCAGCTACGGGAGCGGGGGGCCAAACAATGAGCAGTTCTTC.

V gene TRBV7-2 combines with J gene TRBJ2-7; TRBD2 might be the D (5 bases). Germline-derived CDR1 and CDR2 are SGHTA and FQGNSA. The CDR3 sequence is 13 residues long. V lost 5 bases and J 3 bases, leaving 11 bases between the germline ends. DNA of the CDR3: TGTGCCAGCAGCCCCGGAGGCCTCTACGAGCAGTACGTC. Translation gives CASSPGGLYEQYV.